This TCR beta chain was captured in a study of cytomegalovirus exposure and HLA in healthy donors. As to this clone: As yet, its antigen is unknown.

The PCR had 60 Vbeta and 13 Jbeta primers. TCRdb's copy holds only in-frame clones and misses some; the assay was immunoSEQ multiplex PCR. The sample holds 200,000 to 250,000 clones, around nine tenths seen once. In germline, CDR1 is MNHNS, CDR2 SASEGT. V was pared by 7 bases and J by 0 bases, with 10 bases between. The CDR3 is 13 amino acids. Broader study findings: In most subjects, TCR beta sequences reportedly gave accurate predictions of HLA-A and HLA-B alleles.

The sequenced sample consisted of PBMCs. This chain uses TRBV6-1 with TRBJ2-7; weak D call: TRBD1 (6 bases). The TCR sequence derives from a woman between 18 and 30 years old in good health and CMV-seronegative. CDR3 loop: CASNRDTSYEQYF. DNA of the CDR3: TGTGCCAGCAACCGGGACACCTCCTACGAGCAGTACTTC.